A selection of T cell receptor beta chains follows, all from one sample in a study of tissue T cells after allogeneic stem cell transplantation. TCRdb's table, derived via immunoSEQ multiplex PCR, lists solely in-frame clones and lacks some. The sample has roughly 42,000 clones, roughly 92% seen once. The specimen was blood, collected before transplantation. All receptors come from a woman aged 35-70 years who later had graft-versus-host disease after an allogeneic stem cell transplant. The CDR3 runs from the conserved cysteine through the conserved F or W. The order of the fields is CDR3 length, J gene, V gene, CDR3 protein.

>14|TRBJ2-5|TRBV18
CASSPWTAQETQYF
>16|TRBJ1-5|TRBV25-1
CASSHGMSDSNQPQHF
>14|TRBJ2-4|TRBV6-1
CASSEGWAKNIQYF
>14|TRBJ2-5|TRBV7-6
CATWGTSGSGDQYF
>14|TRBJ2-2|TRBV7-2
CASSLTSNTGELFF
>14|TRBJ2-7|TRBV7-2
CASSVTSGNYEQYF
>18|TRBJ2-7|TRBV18
CASSVGGPSGRSSYEQYF
>16|TRBJ1-3|TRBV9
CASSPQDRGAGNTIYF
>15|TRBJ1-2|TRBV5-1
CASSPGQINYYGYTF
>15|TRBJ1-3|TRBV4-3
CASSQDWGSGNTIYF
>12|TRBJ2-7|TRBV3-1/TRBV3-2
CASSQARAKQYF
>14|TRBJ1-1|TRBV7-2
CASSPMTGRTEAFF
>15|TRBJ2-1|TRBV7-8
CASSPGEREYNEQFF
>12|TRBJ1-5|TRBV29-1
CSVQGIGQPQHF
>13|TRBJ1-2|TRBV6-5
CASRTRDGYGYTF
>13|TRBJ2-7|TRBV15
CATSRDRGREQYF
>12|TRBJ2-7|TRBV10-1
CASSDGGYEQYF
>11|TRBJ2-1|TRBV28
CASLGLYEQFF
>15|TRBJ2-7|TRBV7-9
CASSFRGTGSHEQYF
>15|TRBJ2-1|TRBV7-2
CASSLGPPGMGEQFF
>11|TRBJ2-7|TRBV18
CASSEGGEQYF
>11|TRBJ1-1|TRBV19
CASLGGPEAFF
>19|TRBJ2-6|TRBV19
CASSIGPAGGIPGANVLTF
>14|TRBJ1-5|TRBV2
CASSEELGNQPQHF
>14|TRBJ2-1|TRBV7-2
CASSREVGYNEQFF
>14|TRBJ1-5|TRBV30
CAWSVTAGHQPQHF
>13|TRBJ1-2|TRBV30
CAWSLEGLAGYTF
>14|TRBJ1-3|TRBV9
CASSARTGRNTIYF
>13|TRBJ2-7|TRBV7-2
CASSTGLAGPLYF
>12|TRBJ2-7|TRBV27
CAQGVQPYEQYF
>17|TRBJ2-2|TRBV2
CASRPRGLAGYHGELFF
>13|TRBJ2-3|TRBV18
CASSQGSEDTQYF
>13|TRBJ2-2|TRBV27
CASRGPNTGELFF
>15|TRBJ1-2|TRBV11-2
CASSLTGTGIYGYTF
>11|TRBJ2-1|TRBV19
CASRVGGEQFF
>15|TRBJ1-2|TRBV14
CASSYNRATGYGYTF
>15|TRBJ1-2|TRBV3-1/TRBV3-2
CASSQVGRASYGYTF
>16|TRBJ2-7|TRBV27
CASSWPETGIIYEQYF
>14|TRBJ1-1|TRBV28
CASRTGGWNTEAFF
>14|TRBJ1-6|TRBV13
CASSLGRGLSPLHF
>13|TRBJ1-1|TRBV11-3
CASSFGPNTEAFF